This TCR beta chain was documented in a study of tumor-infiltrating lymphocytes in primary liver carcinoma. Total RNA (around 500 ng) served as template for TCR beta cDNA synthesis primed by a constant-region primer. ARM-PCR, slightly modified, supplied the TCR beta libraries through three nested multiplex PCR rounds. Rounds one and two of PCR, each of roughly 10 cycles, were primed with TRBV1-TRBV30 forward primers and a C-beta reverse primer. MiXCR, applied by TCRdb to the multiplex PCR reads, yields one record per CDR3 protein. The sample carries about 180,000 distinct CDR3 sequences, over 50% recorded once. Worth noting for this clonotype: Sequence at one end of the junction differs from germline and may be a read error.

RNA isolated from unsorted whole blood supplied the blood RNA, with germline DNA also extracted. The length of the CDR3 is 13 residues. The germline CDR1 and CDR2 sequences are SQVTM and ANQGSEA. The genes are TRBV29-1 and TRBJ2-7; 8 positions agree with TRBD1. This sequence originates from a man in his forties or fifties with primary liver carcinoma and hepatitis B virus infection. Sequences were obtained from peripheral blood. As DNA, the CDR3 is TGCAGGGTTGGTGGACAGGGATCCTACGAGCAGTACTTC. It encodes CRVGGQGSYEQYF.